This T cell receptor beta chain was sequenced for a study of blood T cell repertoires in COVID-19. Study background: Sources were T cells, B-cell-depleted T cells, or PBMCs; the material itself was cDNA or gDNA.

In the authors' workflow: Amplified reference gene primers provided the basis for estimating nucleated cell counts. Assay: immunoSEQ multiplex PCR; the TCRdb copy retains only in-frame clones and omits some. V and J calls and clone size are as listed in that table; D and trimming were resolved from the DNA. The profile shows almost 500,000 clones, 88% of them singletons. The CDR3 is 15 amino acids. Per germline, CDR1 SNHLY and CDR2 FYNNEI. J gave up 3 bases and V 6 bases, and 8 bases lay outside the gene matches. Each participant's cohort was designated according to participant-reported clinical history.

The sequence was obtained from a woman between 55 and 75 years old who had recovered from COVID-19. This chain uses TRBV2 with TRBJ1-5; 7 positions agree with TRBD1. Specimen: PBMCs or T cells enriched from blood (not recorded which). The CDR3 spells CASSPGTAFNQPQHF. The CDR3 DNA sequence: TGTGCCAGCAGCCCCGGGACAGCGTTCAATCAGCCCCAGCATTTT.